The 4 T cell receptor beta chains given below trace back to one sample, sequenced in a study of technical replicates of blood from several donors. The protocol was immunoSEQ multiplex PCR, while the TCRdb copy is restricted to in-frame clones and leaves out a portion. This table has 55,000 to 75,000 clones, around 96% appearing once. The sequencing sample was made of T cells isolated from PBMCs. These receptors all stem from a human donor in good health.

The chain joins TRBV18 to TRBJ2-5; weak D call: TRBD2 (6 bases). The CDR3 totals 14 residues. Germline-derived CDR1 and CDR2 are KGHSH and LQKENI. V lost 4 bases, J lost 1 base, and 10 bases lay in between. CDR3 DNA sequence: TGTGCCAGCTCACTTACTAGCTTCCAAGAGACCCAGTACTTC. Protein sequence: CASSLTSFQETQYF.

The V and J genes are TRBV9 and TRBJ2-7; 13 positions match TRBD2. The CDR3 is 16 amino acids. CDR1 is SGDLS and CDR2 is YYNGEE in the germline V gene. After removal of 4 bases from V and 0 bases from J, the junction contained 4 bases not matched to a gene. CDR3 nucleotide sequence: TGTGCCAGCAGCTCGGGACTAGCGGGATCCTCCTACGAGCAGTACTTC. It is translated as CASSSGLAGSSYEQYF.

This chain connects TRBV11-2 to TRBJ2-3; 9 bases match TRBD1. The CDR3 runs 17 residues. The germline CDR1 and CDR2 sequences are SGHAT and FQNNGV. V trimming: 5 bases; J trimming: 0 bases; junction bases outside the gene matches: 9. The CDR3 sequence: CASSPRGGTGSTDTQYF. The CDR3 bases are TGTGCCAGCAGCCCCCGAGGCGGGACAGGGAGCACAGATACGCAGTATTTT. The whole variable domain, remainder taken from reference TRBV11-2 and TRBJ2-3, is EAGVAQSPRYKIIEKRQSVAFWCNPISGHATLYWYQQILGQGPKLLIQFQNNGVVDDSQLPKDRFSAERLKGVDSTLKIQPAKLEDSAVYLCASSPRGGTGSTDTQYFGPGTRLTVL.

This clone was counted once. This CDR3 is CATRQGGEKLFF. In nucleotides, the CDR3 is TGTGCCACAAGACAGGGAGGAGAAAAACTGTTTTTT. The V gene is TRBV10-3, the J gene TRBJ1-4; 7 bases match TRBD1. Germline assignment: CDR1 ENHRY and CDR2 SYGVKD. The CDR3 contains 12 residues. The V gene end was trimmed by 10 bases and the J gene end by 8 bases; junction bases not matched to a gene: 7.